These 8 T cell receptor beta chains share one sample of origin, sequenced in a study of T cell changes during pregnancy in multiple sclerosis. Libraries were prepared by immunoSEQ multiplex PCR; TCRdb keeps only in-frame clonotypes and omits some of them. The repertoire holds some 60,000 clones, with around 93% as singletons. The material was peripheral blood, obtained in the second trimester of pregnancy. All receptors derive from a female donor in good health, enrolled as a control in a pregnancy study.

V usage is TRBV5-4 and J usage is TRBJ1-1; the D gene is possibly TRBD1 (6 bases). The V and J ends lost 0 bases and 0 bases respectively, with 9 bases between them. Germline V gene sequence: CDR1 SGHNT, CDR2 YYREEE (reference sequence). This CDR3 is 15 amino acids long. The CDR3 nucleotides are TGTGCCAGCAGCTTGGTGCAGGGGATGAACACTGAAGCTTTCTTT. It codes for CASSLVQGMNTEAFF.

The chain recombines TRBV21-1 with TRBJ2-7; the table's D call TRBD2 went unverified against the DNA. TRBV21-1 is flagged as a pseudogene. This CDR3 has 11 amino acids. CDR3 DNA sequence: TGTGCCAGCAGCAGTTACTACGAGCAGTACTTC. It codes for CASSSYYEQYF.

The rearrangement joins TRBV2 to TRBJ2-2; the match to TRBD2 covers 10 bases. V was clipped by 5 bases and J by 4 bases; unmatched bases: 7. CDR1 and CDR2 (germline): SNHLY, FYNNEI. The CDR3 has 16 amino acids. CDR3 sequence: CASSLAGGLSTGELFF. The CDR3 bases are TGTGCCAGCAGTTTAGCGGGGGGCCTTAGCACCGGGGAGCTGTTTTTT.

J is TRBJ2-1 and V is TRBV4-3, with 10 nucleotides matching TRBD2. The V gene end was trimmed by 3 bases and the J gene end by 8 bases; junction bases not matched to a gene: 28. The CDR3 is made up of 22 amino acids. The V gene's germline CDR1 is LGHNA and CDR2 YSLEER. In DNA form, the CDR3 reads TGCGCCAGCAGCCACCGCTCGGCTGCAGGGGAGCTAGCGGGAGTGAGAGGCTATGAGCAGTTCTTC. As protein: CASSHRSAAGELAGVRGYEQFF.

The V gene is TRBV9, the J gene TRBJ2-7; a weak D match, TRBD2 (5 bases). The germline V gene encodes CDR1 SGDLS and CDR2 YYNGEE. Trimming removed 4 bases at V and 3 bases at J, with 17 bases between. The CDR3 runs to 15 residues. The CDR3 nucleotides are TGTGCCAGCAGCCCGGCGGAACTAGGGCACTACGAGCAGTACTTC. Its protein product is CASSPAELGHYEQYF.

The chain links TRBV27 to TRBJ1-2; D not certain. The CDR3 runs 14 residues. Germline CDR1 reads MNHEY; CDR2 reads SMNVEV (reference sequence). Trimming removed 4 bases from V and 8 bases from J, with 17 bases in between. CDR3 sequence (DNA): TGTGCCAGCAGTTCGCCCGGGGAGGGCAGCGGCTACACCTTC. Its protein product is CASSSPGEGSGYTF.

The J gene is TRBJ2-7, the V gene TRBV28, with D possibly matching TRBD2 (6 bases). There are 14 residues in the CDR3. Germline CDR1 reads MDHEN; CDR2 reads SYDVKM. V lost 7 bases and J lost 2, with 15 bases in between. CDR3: CASTLPGLAYEQYF. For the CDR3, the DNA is TGTGCCAGCACCCTCCCGGGACTGGCCTACGAGCAGTACTTC.

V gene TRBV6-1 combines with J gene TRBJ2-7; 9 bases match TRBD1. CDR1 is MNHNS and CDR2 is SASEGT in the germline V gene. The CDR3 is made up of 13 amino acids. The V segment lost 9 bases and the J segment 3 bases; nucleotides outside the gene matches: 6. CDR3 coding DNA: TGTGCCAGTAATACAGGGGGCGGCTACGAGCAGTACTTC. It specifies CASNTGGGYEQYF.